What follows are 21 T cell receptor beta chains derived from one specimen sequenced in a study of T-cell memory formation after mild COVID-19. TCRdb itself ran the 5' RACE reads through MiXCR, one entry per CDR3 protein. The sample records roughly 130,000 distinct CDR3 sequences, over 15% being singletons. The specimen was PBMCs or a T cell subset sorted from them (not recorded which). The source of these receptors is a man between 18 and 29 years old who had mild COVID-19 (a few samples of this study predate the infection). Cell type and time point are not known.

This clonotype has just a few counts. This sequence joins TRBV11-2 and TRBJ1-4, with a tentative D call TRBD1 (6 bases). Germline loops: CDR1 SGHAT, CDR2 FQNNGV. The CDR3 runs 13 residues. V lost 5 bases and J lost 6, with 10 bases in between. As DNA, the CDR3 is TGTGCCAGCAGCCCGAACAGGGATGAAAAACTGTTTTTT. Protein product: CASSPNRDEKLFF. The full variable domain, in which reference TRBV11-2 and TRBJ1-4 provide the parts outside the CDR3, is EAGVAQSPRYKIIEKRQSVAFWCNPISGHATLYWYQQILGQGPKLLIQFQNNGVVDDSQLPKDRFSAERLKGVDSTLKIQPAKLEDSAVYLCASSPNRDEKLFFGSGTQLSVL.

V gene TRBV11-2 combines with J gene TRBJ2-2; D remains ambiguous. V was pared by 0 bases and J by 7 bases, with 6 bases between. CDR3 length: 13 amino acids. Germline assignment: CDR1 SGHAT and CDR2 FQNNGV. The DNA of the CDR3 is TGTGCCAGCAGCTTAGAGGGTGACGGGGAGCTGTTTTTT. Its translation: CASSLEGDGELFF.

Details on this clonotype: The junction differs from germline at one of its ends, possibly a read error. J is TRBJ1-6 and V is TRBV7-9; D ambiguous. This CDR3 contains 15 residues. Germline CDR1 reads SEHNR; CDR2 reads FQNEAQ (reference sequence). CDR3 bases: TGTGCCATCAGCCCCCCTGCCACTGGCAATTCACCCCTCCACTTT. It yields the protein CAISPPATGNSPLHF.

This clonotype was seen more than once but under ten times. The V and J genes are TRBV7-8 and TRBJ2-3; a weak D match, TRBD2 (5 bases). Between the trimmed V and J ends, which lost 4 bases and 0 bases, there was a span of 29 bases. The CDR3 has 21 residues. The germline gives CDR1 SGHVS, CDR2 FQNEAQ. CDR3 in amino acids: CASSSARLTRLRPSSTDTQYF. The DNA for the CDR3 is TGTGCCAGCAGCTCCGCGCGTTTAACTAGATTGAGGCCGAGCAGCACAGATACGCAGTATTTT. Looking up the rest from reference TRBV7-8 and TRBJ2-3 gives the full variable domain: GAGVSQSPRYKVAKRGQDVALRCDPISGHVSLFWYQQALGQGPEFLTYFQNEAQLDKSGLPSDRFFAERPEGSVSTLKIQRTQQEDSAVYLCASSSARLTRLRPSSTDTQYFGPGTRLTVL.

There are a few counts of this clonotype. The rearrangement links TRBV6-5 to TRBJ2-3; D uncertain. CDR1 MNHEY and CDR2 SVGAGI come from the germline V gene. Trimming took 4 bases from V and 8 from J, leaving 7 bases between them. This CDR3 is 11 amino acids long. The CDR3 spells CASSFDGTQYF. The CDR3 DNA follows: TGTGCCAGCAGTTTTGATGGTACGCAGTATTTT.

This clonotype occurred a few times. This chain connects TRBV5-1 to TRBJ2-5; 11 bases are shared with TRBD1. This CDR3 contains 16 residues. Germline V gives CDR1 SGHRS, CDR2 YFSETQ. V shed 5 bases and J 5 bases; nucleotides not matched to a gene: 11. The CDR3 sequence is CASSPGTGGFGETQYF. The CDR3 DNA follows: TGCGCCAGCAGTCCCGGGACAGGGGGATTCGGGGAGACCCAGTACTTC. The full variable domain, its missing parts supplied by reference TRBV5-1 and TRBJ2-5, is KAGVTQTPRYLIKTRGQQVTLSCSPISGHRSVSWYQQTPGQGLQFLFEYFSETQRNKGNFPGRFSGRQFSNSRSEMNVSTLELGDSALYLCASSPGTGGFGETQYFGPGTRLLVL.

This clonotype was counted at least ten times. The V gene is TRBV28, the J gene TRBJ2-1; possibly TRBD2 for D (6 bases). This CDR3 has 8 residues. Trimming stripped 8 bases from V and 15 bases from J, with 8 bases between. Germline assignment: CDR1 MDHEN and CDR2 SYDVKM. This CDR3 reads CASGGWFF. CDR3 coding DNA: TGTGCCAGCGGGGGGTGGTTCTTC.

This CDR3 is CSARDRKYGYTF. The CDR3 region has the DNA TGCAGTGCTAGGGACAGAAAGTATGGCTACACCTTC. This chain connects TRBV20-1 to TRBJ1-2, with a possible D match to TRBD1 (6 bases). Trimming took off 3 bases at V and 5 bases at J, with 10 bases between the two ends. Germline CDR1 and CDR2: DFQATT and SNEGSKA (reference sequence). The CDR3 covers 12 residues.

In this sample, this clonotype turned up many times. V is TRBV15 and J is TRBJ2-4; 7 bases fit TRBD1. The junction had 4 bases not matched to a gene; V was cut back by 3 bases and J by 8 bases. Germline CDR1 and CDR2: LNHNV and YYDKDF (reference sequence). This CDR3 contains 13 residues. This CDR3 reads CATSRDRSDIQYF. The CDR3 DNA follows: TGTGCCACCAGCAGGGACAGGTCTGACATTCAGTACTTC.

V and J are TRBV24-1 and TRBJ1-2; no definite D call. The CDR3 totals 14 residues. Germline V gene lookup returns CDR1 KGHDR and CDR2 SFDVKD. Deletions cut 3 bases from V and 2 bases from J, with 9 bases between. The CDR3 DNA follows: TGTGCCACCAGTGATGGTACAACCAACTATGGCTACACCTTC. It specifies CATSDGTTNYGYTF.

This clonotype was counted between two and nine times. The V call is TRBV10-3, the J call TRBJ2-7, with D hard to call. Deletions cut 6 bases from V and 3 bases from J, with 6 bases between. The CDR3 runs 11 residues. Per the germline V gene, CDR1 is ENHRY and CDR2 is SYGVKD. DNA for the CDR3: TGTGCCATCAGGGATTACTACGAGCAGTACTTC. Its protein is CAIRDYYEQYF.

DNA for the CDR3: TGCAGTGCTAGAGATCCTGGCTCTGAAGCTTTCTTT. Its protein is CSARDPGSEAFF. The chain is built from TRBV20-1 and TRBJ1-1; D is unresolved. The length of the CDR3 is 12 residues. Germline V gives CDR1 DFQATT, CDR2 SNEGSKA (reference sequence). V was trimmed by 0 bases and J by 6 bases, leaving 8 bases between them.

This clonotype was seen only a few times. This rearrangement joins TRBV20-1 to TRBJ1-5, with D unresolved. The CDR3 length is 13 residues. Trimming left V 1 base short and J 6 bases short, with 10 bases between. Germline lookup yields CDR1 DFQATT and CDR2 SNEGSKA (reference sequence). The CDR3 loop reads CSARAQGGQPQHF. For the CDR3, the DNA is TGCAGTGCTAGAGCGCAAGGAGGTCAGCCCCAGCATTTT.

The chain is built from TRBV12-3 or TRBV12-4 and TRBJ1-6; D gene unclear. This CDR3 region has 13 residues. V lost 5 bases to trimming and J lost 4 bases, with 6 bases between them. CDR3 DNA: TGTGCCAGCAGTGACCCATATAATTCACCCCTCCACTTT. Translated, it gives CASSDPYNSPLHF.

In its sample, this clonotype was seen a few times. This chain joins TRBV24-1 and TRBJ1-6, with TRBD1 matching over 9 bases. The ends lost 3 bases at V and 4 bases at J; junction bases unmatched: 12. This CDR3 region has 19 residues. The germline V gene has CDR1 KGHDR and CDR2 SFDVKD. The CDR3 reads CATSDPRDRVGGYNSPLHF. The CDR3 DNA sequence: TGTGCCACCAGTGATCCCCGGGACAGGGTAGGGGGTTATAATTCACCCCTCCACTTT.

A note on this clonotype: A clone one base away is much larger, so this may be a read error. This chain joins TRBV3-1 and TRBJ2-1; possibly TRBD1 for D (6 bases). The germline V gene has CDR1 LGHDT and CDR2 YNNKEL (reference sequence). The length of the CDR3 is 14 residues. The germline V and J ends were trimmed by 1 base and 3 bases, with 7 bases remaining between them. This CDR3 is CASSQGDNYNEQFF. In DNA, the CDR3 is TGTGCCAGCAGCCAAGGGGACAACTACAATGAGCAGTTCTTC.

This clonotype showed up just a few times. The genes are TRBV5-1 and TRBJ2-3, with D possibly being TRBD2 (6 bases). V was shortened by 4 bases and J by 2 bases, with 14 bases between the two germline ends. Germline CDR1 and CDR2: SGHRS and YFSETQ. This CDR3 is built from 15 residues. CDR3 in DNA: TGCGCCAGCAGCCCCTTGGACTATCTCACAGATACGCAGTATTTT. Amino acids: CASSPLDYLTDTQYF.

This clonotype came up a few times. The rearrangement uses TRBV7-2 and TRBJ1-6; TRBD1 aligns across 8 bases. Trimming took 4 bases from V and 10 from J; bases not matched to a gene: 12. The CDR3 has 16 amino acids. The germline gives CDR1 SGHTA, CDR2 FQGNSA. The CDR3 region is CASSWGQEKGYSPLHF. The CDR3 nucleotides are TGTGCCAGCAGCTGGGGACAGGAAAAGGGGTACTCACCCCTCCACTTT. The variable domain in full, with the rest retrieved from reference TRBV7-2 and TRBJ1-6, is GAGVSQSPSNKVTEKGKDVELRCDPISGHTALYWYRQSLGQGLEFLIYFQGNSAPDKSGLPSDRFSAERTGGSVSTLTIQRTQQEDSAVYLCASSWGQEKGYSPLHFGNGTRLTVT.

V gene TRBV7-9 combines with J gene TRBJ2-3; the match to TRBD2 covers 7 bases. V shed 7 bases and J 2 bases; nucleotides not matched to a gene: 9. The CDR3 totals 15 residues. CDR1 and CDR2 (germline): SEHNR, FQNEAQ (reference sequence). This CDR3 reads CASTPKGTNTDTQYF. DNA of the CDR3: TGTGCCAGCACCCCCAAGGGGACTAACACAGATACGCAGTATTTT.

This chain links TRBV2 with TRBJ1-6; tentatively, D is TRBD1 (6 bases). Germline lookup yields CDR1 SNHLY and CDR2 FYNNEI. The CDR3 contains 18 residues. Trimming removed 4 bases from V and 0 bases from J, with 16 bases in between. CDR3 bases: TGTGCCAGCAGTGTCTGGGGGGCGCGAAGCTCCTATAATTCACCCCTCCACTTT. Amino acid sequence: CASSVWGARSSYNSPLHF.

The CDR3 DNA reads TGTGCCAGCAGCTTAGGGGGGGCGGGTCCCTCGGCCAACGTCCTGACTTTC. The encoded protein is CASSLGGAGPSANVLTF. This chain joins TRBV11-2 and TRBJ2-6, with D perhaps TRBD1 or TRBD2 (6 bases each). The germline gives CDR1 SGHAT, CDR2 FQNNGV. V was pared by 1 base and J by 6 bases, with 16 bases between. The CDR3 is 17 residues long.